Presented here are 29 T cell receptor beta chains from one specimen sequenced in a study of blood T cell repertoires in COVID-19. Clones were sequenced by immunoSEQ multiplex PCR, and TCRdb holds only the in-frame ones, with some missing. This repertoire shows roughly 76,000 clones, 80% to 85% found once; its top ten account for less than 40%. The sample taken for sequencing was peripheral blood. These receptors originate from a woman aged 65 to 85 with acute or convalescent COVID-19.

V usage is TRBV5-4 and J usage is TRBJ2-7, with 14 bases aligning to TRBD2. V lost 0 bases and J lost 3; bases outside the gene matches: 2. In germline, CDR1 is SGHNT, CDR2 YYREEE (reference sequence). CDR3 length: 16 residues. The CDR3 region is CASSLGGLAGVYEQYF. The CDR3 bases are TGTGCCAGCAGCTTGGGGGGACTAGCGGGGGTCTACGAGCAGTACTTC.

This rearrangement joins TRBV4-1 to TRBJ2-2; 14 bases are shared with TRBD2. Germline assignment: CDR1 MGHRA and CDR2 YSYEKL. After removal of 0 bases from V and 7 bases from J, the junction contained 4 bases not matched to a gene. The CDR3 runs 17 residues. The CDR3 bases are TGCGCCAGCAGCCAAGAGGGACTAGCGGGAGTTGTCGGGGAGCTGTTTTTT. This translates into CASSQEGLAGVVGELFF.

For the CDR3, the DNA is TGTGCCAGCAGCTTAGGGGGACTAGCGGGAGAGCAGTATTTT. This encodes CASSLGGLAGEQYF. The chain recombines TRBV11-2 with TRBJ2-3, with 14 bases identical to TRBD2. V trimming: 1 base; J trimming: 11 bases; junction bases outside the gene matches: 2. Germline CDR1 reads SGHAT; CDR2 reads FQNNGV. This CDR3 has 14 amino acids.

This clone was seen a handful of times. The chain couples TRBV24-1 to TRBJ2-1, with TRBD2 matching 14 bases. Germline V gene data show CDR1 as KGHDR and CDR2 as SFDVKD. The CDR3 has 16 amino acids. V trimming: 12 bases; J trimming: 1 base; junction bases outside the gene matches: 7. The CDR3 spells CAAGTSGGTSYNEQFF. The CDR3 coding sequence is TGTGCCGCCGGGACTAGCGGGGGTACGTCCTACAATGAGCAGTTCTTC.

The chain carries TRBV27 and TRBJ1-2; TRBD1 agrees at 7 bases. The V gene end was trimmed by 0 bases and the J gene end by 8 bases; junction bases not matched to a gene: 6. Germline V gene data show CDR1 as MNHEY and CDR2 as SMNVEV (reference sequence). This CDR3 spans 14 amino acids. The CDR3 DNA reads TGTGCCAGCAGTTTATCGCGGCAGGGGGTCGGCTACACCTTC. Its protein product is CASSLSRQGVGYTF.

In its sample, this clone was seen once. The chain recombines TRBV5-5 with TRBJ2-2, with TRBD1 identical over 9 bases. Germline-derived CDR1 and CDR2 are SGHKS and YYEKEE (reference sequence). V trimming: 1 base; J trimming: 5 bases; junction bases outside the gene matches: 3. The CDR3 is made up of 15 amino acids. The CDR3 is CASSLIQGATGELFF. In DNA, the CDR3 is TGTGCCAGCAGCTTGATACAGGGGGCGACCGGGGAGCTGTTTTTT.

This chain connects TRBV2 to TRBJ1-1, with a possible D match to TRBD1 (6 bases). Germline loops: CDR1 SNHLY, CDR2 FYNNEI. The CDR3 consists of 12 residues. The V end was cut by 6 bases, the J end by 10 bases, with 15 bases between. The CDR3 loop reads CASRIRAGAAFF. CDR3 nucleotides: TGTGCCAGCAGGATAAGGGCGGGGGCAGCTTTCTTT. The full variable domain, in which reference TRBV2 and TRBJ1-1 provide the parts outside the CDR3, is EPEVTQTPSHQVTQMGQEVILRCVPISNHLYFYWYRQILGQKVEFLVSFYNNEISEKSEIFDDQFSVERPDGSNFTLKIRSTKLEDSAMYFCASRIRAGAAFFGQGTRLTVV.

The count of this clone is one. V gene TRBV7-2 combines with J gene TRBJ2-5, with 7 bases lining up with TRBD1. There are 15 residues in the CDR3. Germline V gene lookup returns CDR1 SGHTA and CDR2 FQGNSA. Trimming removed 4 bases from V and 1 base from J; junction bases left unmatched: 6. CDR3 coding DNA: TGTGCCAGCAGCTCCGACAGGGCGGGCCAAGAGACCCAGTACTTC. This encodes CASSSDRAGQETQYF.

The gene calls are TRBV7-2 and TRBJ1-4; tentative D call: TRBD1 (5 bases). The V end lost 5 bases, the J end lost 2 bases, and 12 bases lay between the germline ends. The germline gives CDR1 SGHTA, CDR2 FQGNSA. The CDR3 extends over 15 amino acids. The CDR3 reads CASSLGPATNEKLFF. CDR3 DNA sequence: TGTGCCAGCAGCCTGGGGCCAGCGACTAATGAAAAACTGTTTTTT.

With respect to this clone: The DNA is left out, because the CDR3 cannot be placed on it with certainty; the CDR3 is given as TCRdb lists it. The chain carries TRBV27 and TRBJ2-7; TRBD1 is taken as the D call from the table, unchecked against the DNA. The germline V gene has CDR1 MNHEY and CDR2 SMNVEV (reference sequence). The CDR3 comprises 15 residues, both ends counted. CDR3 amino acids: CASSLAQASSYEQYF.

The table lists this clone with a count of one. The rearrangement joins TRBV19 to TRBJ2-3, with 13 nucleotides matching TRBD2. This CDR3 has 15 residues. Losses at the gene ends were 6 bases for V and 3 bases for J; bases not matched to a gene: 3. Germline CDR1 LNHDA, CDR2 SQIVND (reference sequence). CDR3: CASRQGLAGTDTQYF. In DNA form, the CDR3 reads TGTGCCAGTAGGCAGGGACTAGCGGGAACAGATACGCAGTATTTT.

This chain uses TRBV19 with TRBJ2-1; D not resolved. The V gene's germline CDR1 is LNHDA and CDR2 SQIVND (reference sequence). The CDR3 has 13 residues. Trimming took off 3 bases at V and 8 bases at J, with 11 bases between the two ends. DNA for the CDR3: TGTGCCAGTAGTATCGGCCTAGTCCATGAGCAGTTCTTC. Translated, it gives CASSIGLVHEQFF.

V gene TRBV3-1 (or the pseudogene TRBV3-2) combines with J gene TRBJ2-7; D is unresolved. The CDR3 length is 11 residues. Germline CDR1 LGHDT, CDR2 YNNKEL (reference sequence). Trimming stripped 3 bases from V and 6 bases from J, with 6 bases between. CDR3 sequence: CASSQASEQYF. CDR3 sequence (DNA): TGTGCCAGCAGCCAGGCAAGCGAGCAGTACTTC.

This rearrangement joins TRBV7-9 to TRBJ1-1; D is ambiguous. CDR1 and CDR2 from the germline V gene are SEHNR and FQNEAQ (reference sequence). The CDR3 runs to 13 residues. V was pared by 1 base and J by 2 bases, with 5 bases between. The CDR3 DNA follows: TGTGCCAGCAGCTTAGTTATAAACACTGAAGCTTTCTTT. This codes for CASSLVINTEAFF.

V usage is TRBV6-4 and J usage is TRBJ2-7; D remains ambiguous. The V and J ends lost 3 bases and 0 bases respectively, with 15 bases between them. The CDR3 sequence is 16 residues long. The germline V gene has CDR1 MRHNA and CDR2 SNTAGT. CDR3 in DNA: TGTGCCAGCAGTGAGGAAGTTTGGCGGAACTCCTACGAGCAGTACTTC. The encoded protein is CASSEEVWRNSYEQYF.

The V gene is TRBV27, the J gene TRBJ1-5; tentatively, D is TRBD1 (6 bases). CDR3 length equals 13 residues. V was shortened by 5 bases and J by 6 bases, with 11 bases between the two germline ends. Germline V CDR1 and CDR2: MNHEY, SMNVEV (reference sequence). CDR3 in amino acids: CASSDDRSQPQHF. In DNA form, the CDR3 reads TGTGCCAGCAGTGACGACAGGAGTCAGCCCCAGCATTTT.

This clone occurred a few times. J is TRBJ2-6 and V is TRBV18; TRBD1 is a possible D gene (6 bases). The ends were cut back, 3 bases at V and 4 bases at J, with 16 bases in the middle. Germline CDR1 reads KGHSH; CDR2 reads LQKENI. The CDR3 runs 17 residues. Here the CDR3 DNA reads TGTGCCAGCTCACCGACAGGTTCCCGTTGGGGGGCCAACGTCCTGACTTTC. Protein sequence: CASSPTGSRWGANVLTF.

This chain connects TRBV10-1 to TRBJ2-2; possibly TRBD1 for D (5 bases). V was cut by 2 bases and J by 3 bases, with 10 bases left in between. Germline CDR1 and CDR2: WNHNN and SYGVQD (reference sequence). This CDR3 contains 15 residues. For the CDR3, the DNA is TGCGCCAGCAGTGAGGCGAGACAGTACACCGGGGAGCTGTTTTTT. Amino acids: CASSEARQYTGELFF.

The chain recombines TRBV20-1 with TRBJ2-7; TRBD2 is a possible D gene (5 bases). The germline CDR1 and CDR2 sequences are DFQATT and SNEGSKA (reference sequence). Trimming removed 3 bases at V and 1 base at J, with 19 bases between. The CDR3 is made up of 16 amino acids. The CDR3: CSASYLGSWGSYEQYF. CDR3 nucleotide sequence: TGCAGTGCTAGTTACTTGGGGAGTTGGGGTTCCTACGAGCAGTACTTC.

The CDR3 loop reads CSVAPGLAGGQNIQYF. The CDR3 nucleotides read TGCAGCGTCGCCCCGGGACTAGCGGGAGGGCAAAACATTCAGTACTTC. The genes are TRBV29-1 and TRBJ2-4, with 16 bases aligning to TRBD2. Germline V gene data show CDR1 as SQVTM and CDR2 as ANQGSEA. V shed 6 bases, J shed 5 bases, and the junction held 7 bases outside the gene matches. This CDR3 has 16 amino acids.

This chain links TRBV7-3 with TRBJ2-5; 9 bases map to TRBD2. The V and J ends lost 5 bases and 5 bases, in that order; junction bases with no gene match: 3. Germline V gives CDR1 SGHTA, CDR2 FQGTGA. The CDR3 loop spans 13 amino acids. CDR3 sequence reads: CASSLGLAETQYF. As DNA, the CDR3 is TGTGCCAGCAGCCTCGGACTAGCGGAGACCCAGTACTTC.

The CDR3 loop is CAISEEVSSYNEQFF. CDR3 coding DNA: TGTGCCATCAGTGAGGAGGTTAGCTCCTACAATGAGCAGTTCTTC. The chain has TRBV10-3 and TRBJ2-1; D gene ambiguous. The CDR3 is made up of 15 amino acids. Trimming removed 2 bases at V and 0 bases at J, with 8 bases between. The germline V gene encodes CDR1 ENHRY and CDR2 SYGVKD.

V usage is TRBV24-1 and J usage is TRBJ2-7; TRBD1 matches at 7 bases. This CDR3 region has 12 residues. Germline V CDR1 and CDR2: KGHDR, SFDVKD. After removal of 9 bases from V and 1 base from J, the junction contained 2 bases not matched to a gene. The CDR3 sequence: CATGTASYEQYF. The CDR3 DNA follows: TGTGCCACCGGGACAGCTTCCTACGAGCAGTACTTC.

The CDR3 reads CASSLNDGYSGANVLTF. CDR3 bases: TGCGCCAGCAGCTTAAATGACGGGTACTCTGGGGCCAACGTCCTGACTTTC. The gene calls are TRBV5-1 and TRBJ2-6; D unclear. The CDR3 consists of 17 residues. Between the trimmed V and J ends, which lost 2 bases and 0 bases, there was a span of 12 bases. The germline gives CDR1 SGHRS, CDR2 YFSETQ.

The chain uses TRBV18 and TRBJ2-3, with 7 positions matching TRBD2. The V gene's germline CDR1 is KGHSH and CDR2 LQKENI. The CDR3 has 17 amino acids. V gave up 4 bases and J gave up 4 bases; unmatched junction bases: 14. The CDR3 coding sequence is TGTGCCAGCTCACACAACTCCGGGACTATCAAGTCAGATACGCAGTATTTT. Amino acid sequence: CASSHNSGTIKSDTQYF.

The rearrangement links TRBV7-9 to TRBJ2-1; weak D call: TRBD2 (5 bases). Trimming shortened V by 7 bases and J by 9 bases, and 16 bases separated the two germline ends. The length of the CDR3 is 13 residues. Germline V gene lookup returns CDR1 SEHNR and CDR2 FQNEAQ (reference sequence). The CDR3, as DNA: TGTGCCAGCAACCTTAGTGGGGAGAGTGAGCAGTTCTTC. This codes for CASNLSGESEQFF.

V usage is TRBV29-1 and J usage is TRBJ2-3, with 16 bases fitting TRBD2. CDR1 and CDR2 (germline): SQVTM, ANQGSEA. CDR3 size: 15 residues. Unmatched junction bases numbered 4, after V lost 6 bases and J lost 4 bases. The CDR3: CSVAGTSGRADTQYF. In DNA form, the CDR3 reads TGCAGCGTCGCAGGGACTAGCGGGAGGGCAGATACGCAGTATTTT.

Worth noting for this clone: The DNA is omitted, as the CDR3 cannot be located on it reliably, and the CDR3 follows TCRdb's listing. CDR3 protein: CARSLVAVGTSGVKNIQYF. The rearrangement uses TRBV7-5 and TRBJ2-4; TRBD2 is taken as the D call from the table, unchecked against the DNA. TRBV7-5 is a pseudogene locus. The CDR3 region is 19 residues in length, termini included.

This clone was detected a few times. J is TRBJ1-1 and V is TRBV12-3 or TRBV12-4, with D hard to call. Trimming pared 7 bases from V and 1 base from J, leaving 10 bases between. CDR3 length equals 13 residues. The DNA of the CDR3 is TGTGCCAGCAAAAAAACAGCGAACACTGAAGCTTTCTTT. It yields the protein CASKKTANTEAFF.